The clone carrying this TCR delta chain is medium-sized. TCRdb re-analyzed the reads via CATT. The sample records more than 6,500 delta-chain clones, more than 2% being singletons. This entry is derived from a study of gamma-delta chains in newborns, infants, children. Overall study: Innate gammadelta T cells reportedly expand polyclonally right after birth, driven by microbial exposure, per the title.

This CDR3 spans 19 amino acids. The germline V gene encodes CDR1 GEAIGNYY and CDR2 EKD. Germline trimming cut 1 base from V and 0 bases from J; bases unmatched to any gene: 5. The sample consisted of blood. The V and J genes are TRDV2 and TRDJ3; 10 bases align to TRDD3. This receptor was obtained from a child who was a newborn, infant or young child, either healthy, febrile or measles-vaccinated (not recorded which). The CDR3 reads CACDTGGYTRSWDTRQMFF. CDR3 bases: TGTGCCTGTGACACTGGGGGATACACCCGCTCCTGGGACACCCGACAGATGTTTTTC.